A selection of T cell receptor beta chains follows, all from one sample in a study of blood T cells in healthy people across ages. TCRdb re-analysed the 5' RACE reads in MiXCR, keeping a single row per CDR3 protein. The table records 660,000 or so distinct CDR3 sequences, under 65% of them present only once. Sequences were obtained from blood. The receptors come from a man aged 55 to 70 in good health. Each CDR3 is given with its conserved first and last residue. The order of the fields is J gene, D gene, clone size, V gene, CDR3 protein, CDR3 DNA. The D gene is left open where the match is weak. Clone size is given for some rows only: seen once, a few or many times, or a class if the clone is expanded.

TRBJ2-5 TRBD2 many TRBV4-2 CASSFDQRGGKETQYF TGTGCCAGCAGCTTCGACCAGCGGGGGGGCAAGGAGACCCAGTACTTC
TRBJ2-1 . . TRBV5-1 CASSLHLIDNEQFF TGCGCCAGCAGCTTGCACCTCATTGACAATGAGCAGTTCTTC
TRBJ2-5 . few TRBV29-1 CSVGGERQSQETQYF TGCAGCGTAGGGGGGGAGAGACAGAGCCAAGAGACCCAGTACTTC
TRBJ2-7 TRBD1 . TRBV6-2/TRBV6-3 CASSYRRQGLMTRRHNEQYF TGTGCCAGCAGTTACCGACGACAGGGGCTTATGACGCGTCGCCACAATGAGCAGTACTTC
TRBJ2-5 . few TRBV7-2 CASSPYWGVETQYF TGTGCCAGCAGCCCTTACTGGGGAGTAGAGACCCAGTACTTC
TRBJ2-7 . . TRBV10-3 CAISESGAHVGDEQYF TGTGCCATCAGTGAGTCGGGGGCGCACGTTGGAGACGAGCAGTACTTC
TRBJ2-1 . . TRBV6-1 CASSEARYDEQFF TGTGCCAGCAGTGAAGCTCGCTACGATGAGCAGTTCTTC
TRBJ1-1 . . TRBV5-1 CASSPTPQDTEAFF TGCGCCAGCAGCCCCACTCCACAGGACACTGAAGCTTTCTTT
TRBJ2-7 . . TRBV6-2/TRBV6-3 CASSSGPTVGEQYF TGTGCCAGCAGTTCGGGACCCACCGTCGGGGAGCAGTACTTC
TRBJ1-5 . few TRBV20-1 CSASPGKGNQPQHF TGCAGTGCGTCCCCGGGGAAGGGCAATCAGCCCCAGCATTTT
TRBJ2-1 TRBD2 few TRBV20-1 CSATSGINNEQFF TGCAGTGCCACTAGCGGAATAAACAATGAGCAGTTCTTC
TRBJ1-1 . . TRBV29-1 CSAIQRLNTEAFF TGCAGCGCTATACAGAGATTGAACACTGAAGCTTTCTTT
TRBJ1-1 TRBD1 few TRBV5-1 CASSLDRGMNTEAFF TGCGCCAGCAGCTTGGACAGGGGCATGAACACTGAAGCTTTCTTT
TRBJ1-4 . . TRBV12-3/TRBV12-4 CASSLANREKLFF TGTGCCAGCAGTTTAGCGAACCGGGAAAAACTGTTTTTT